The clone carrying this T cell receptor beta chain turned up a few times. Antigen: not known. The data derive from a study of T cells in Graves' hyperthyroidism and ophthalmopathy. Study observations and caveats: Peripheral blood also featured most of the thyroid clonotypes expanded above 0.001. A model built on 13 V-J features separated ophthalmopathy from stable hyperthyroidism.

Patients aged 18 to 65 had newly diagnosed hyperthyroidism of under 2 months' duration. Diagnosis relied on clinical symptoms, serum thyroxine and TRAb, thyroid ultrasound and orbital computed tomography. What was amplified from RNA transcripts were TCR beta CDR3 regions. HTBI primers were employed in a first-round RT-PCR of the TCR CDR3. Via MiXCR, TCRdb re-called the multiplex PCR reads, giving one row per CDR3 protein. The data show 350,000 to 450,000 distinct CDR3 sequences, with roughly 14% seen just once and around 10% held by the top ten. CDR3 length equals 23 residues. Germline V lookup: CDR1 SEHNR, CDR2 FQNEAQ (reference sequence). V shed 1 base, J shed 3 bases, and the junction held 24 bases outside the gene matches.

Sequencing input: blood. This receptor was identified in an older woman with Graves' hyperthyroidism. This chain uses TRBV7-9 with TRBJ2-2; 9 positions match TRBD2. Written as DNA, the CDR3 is TGTGCCAGCAGCTTAGATTTCCTAGCGGGAAGCTCCTTCCGGTTTGTAGACACCGGGGAGCTGTTTTTT. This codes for CASSLDFLAGSSFRFVDTGELFF.